This passage covers 12 T cell receptor beta chains from one sample sequenced in a study of Ad26.COV2.S vaccination and SARS-CoV-2 variants. Using immunoSEQ multiplex PCR, the repertoire was profiled, and TCRdb retains in-frame clones only, with some absent. Among 430,000 or so clones, more than 80% were seen once, and the ten largest hold 10% to 15%. Specified treatment: around 19 received Ad26.COV2.S at low or high dose, single or two shots; roughly five received placebo; per-sample allocation not given. Repertoires come from day 63 after the first vaccine or placebo injection. Sequences were derived from peripheral blood, sampled in a trial of Ad26.COV2.S vaccine versus placebo. Receptors originate from a person aged 18-60 years who received the Ad26.COV2.S COVID-19 vaccine or a placebo.

J is TRBJ2-1 and V is TRBV5-6, with D perhaps matching TRBD1 (6 bases). The CDR3 length is 14 residues. Trimming pared 2 bases from V and 4 bases from J, leaving 10 bases between. CDR1 SGHDT and CDR2 YYEEEE come from the germline V gene. CDR3 nucleotide sequence: TGTGCCAGCAGCTTTGAAACAGGGTACAATGAGCAGTTCTTC. This sequence encodes CASSFETGYNEQFF.

This chain uses TRBV27 with TRBJ2-3, with unresolved D. This CDR3 is built from 13 residues. Germline V gives CDR1 MNHEY, CDR2 SMNVEV (reference sequence). Between the trimmed V and J ends, which lost 7 bases and 2 bases, there was a span of 10 bases. CDR3 loop: CASNARITDTQYF. CDR3 DNA sequence: TGTGCCAGCAACGCCAGGATCACAGATACGCAGTATTTT.

The V and J genes are TRBV29-1 and TRBJ1-2, with D perhaps matching TRBD1 (6 bases). Germline V lookup: CDR1 SQVTM, CDR2 ANQGSEA. The CDR3 runs 12 residues. V was clipped by 7 bases and J by 3 bases, with 12 bases between them. Written as DNA, the CDR3 is TGCAGCGGAATGGAGGGGGACTATGGCTACACCTTC. As protein: CSGMEGDYGYTF.

The chain recombines TRBV6-2 or TRBV6-3 with TRBJ2-4, with D maybe TRBD1 (6 bases). Trimming cost V 4 bases and J 4 bases, with 11 bases left between them. Looked up from germline, CDR1 is MNHEY and CDR2 is SVGEGT. This CDR3 is 14 amino acids long. The CDR3 DNA reads TGTGCCAGCAGTTCAGGACAGAGAAAAAACATTCAGTACTTC. Translated: CASSSGQRKNIQYF.

J is TRBJ2-1 and V is TRBV15; 11 bases agree with TRBD2. Germline V gene sequence: CDR1 LNHNV, CDR2 YYDKDF (reference sequence). The CDR3 has 16 residues. V lost 1 base and J lost 4; bases outside the gene matches: 3. CDR3 DNA: TGTGCCACCAGCAGAGCAGGGACTAGCGGTTACAATGAGCAGTTCTTC. This codes for CATSRAGTSGYNEQFF.

The genes are TRBV4-2 and TRBJ2-1; D gene ambiguous. The CDR3 has 17 residues. V dropped 8 bases and J dropped 0 bases, with 20 bases sitting between them. Per germline, CDR1 LGHNA and CDR2 YNFKEQ. In nucleotides, the CDR3 is TGTGCCAGCGGTCCGCCCATCGGGTCTAGCTCCTACAATGAGCAGTTCTTC. Encoded protein: CASGPPIGSSSYNEQFF.

This clone appeared once. V and J are TRBV5-6 and TRBJ1-2, with no clear D. This CDR3 region has 17 residues. V was pared by 2 bases and J by 0 bases, with 17 bases between. Germline CDR1 SGHDT, CDR2 YYEEEE. The CDR3 nucleotides are TGTGCCAGCAGCTTAATATCCGAGGGTAGAGCTAACTATGGCTACACCTTC. As protein: CASSLISEGRANYGYTF.

The CDR3 region has the DNA TGTGCCAGCAGCTACACCGGGACGGCTAACTATGGCTACACCTTC. This encodes CASSYTGTANYGYTF. The V call is TRBV7-9, the J call TRBJ1-2; perhaps TRBD1 as D (5 bases). CDR3 length: 15 amino acids. Trimming cost V 4 bases and J 0 bases, with 12 bases left between them. CDR1 SEHNR and CDR2 FQNEAQ come from the germline V gene (reference sequence).

The chain combines TRBV27 with TRBJ2-3, with a weak D call TRBD2 (6 bases). CDR1 is MNHEY, CDR2 SMNVEV, per germline (reference sequence). The CDR3 is 15 residues long. Trimming took 6 bases from V and 0 from J, leaving 13 bases between them. This CDR3 reads CASRLTRASTDTQYF. The CDR3 nucleotides read TGTGCCAGCAGGTTGACTAGGGCTAGCACAGATACGCAGTATTTT.

The rearrangement links TRBV11-2 to TRBJ1-4, with 7 bases fitting TRBD1. Per the germline V gene, CDR1 is SGHAT and CDR2 is FQNNGV. This CDR3 is built from 15 residues. J was trimmed by 6 bases and V by 0 bases; bases with no gene match: 4. CDR3 residues: CASSLEGRGHEKLFF. CDR3 nucleotides: TGTGCCAGCAGCTTAGAGGGAAGGGGGCATGAAAAACTGTTTTTT.

In its sample, this clone was seen a few times. The sample holds other DNA sequences that translate to the same CDR3. The rearrangement uses TRBV7-3 and TRBJ2-5, with D possibly being TRBD1 or TRBD2 (5 bases each). V was cut by 5 bases and J by 5 bases, with 21 bases left in between. Germline CDR1 reads SGHTA; CDR2 reads FQGTGA. The CDR3 runs 16 residues. The CDR3 nucleotides are TGTGCCAGCAGCCTAAGGGGACCGGGATTGGAGGAGACCCAGTACTTC. Encoded protein: CASSLRGPGLEETQYF.

This clone has more than one count but fewer than ten. The gene calls are TRBV27 and TRBJ1-1, with 7 nucleotides matching TRBD1. The CDR3 has 14 amino acids. J was trimmed by 1 base and V by 5 bases; bases with no gene match: 4. The germline V gene has CDR1 MNHEY and CDR2 SMNVEV (reference sequence). Written as DNA, the CDR3 is TGTGCCAGCAGTCCTAGACAGGGGAACACTGAAGCTTTCTTT. Protein sequence: CASSPRQGNTEAFF.